The following is a T cell receptor beta chain sequence with its context. A far larger clone is just one base off, so this is likely a read error. The data derive from a study of low-dose radiotherapy and immunotherapy resistance in tumors. Study context: Once cycle 1 day 1 began, patients took oral aspirin 300 mg daily for four cycles.

The time point here: before trial treatment. Primers targeting TRAV and TRBV primed first-strand cDNA, covering alpha and beta chains. Amplification of TCRs used a constant-region primer and V-primer adapter for approximately 19 PCR cycles. Isolated mRNA underwent amplification via in vitro transcription. TCRdb ran MiXCR on the reads and lists one entry per CDR3 protein. The top ten clones hold roughly 1% of a sample with 85,000 to 95,000 distinct CDR3 sequences, more than 8.5% of them seen once. V gave up 8 bases and J gave up 3 bases, with 8 bases separating them. The CDR3 is 11 residues long. This TCR derives from a male donor with prostate cancer. The material sequenced was PBMCs, taken before treatment. The chain joins TRBV5-3 to TRBJ1-2; the D is unclear. TRBV5-3 carries the ORF label, with uncertain function. CDR3 in amino acids: CASHMDYGYTF. The CDR3 coding sequence is TGTGCCAGTCACATGGACTATGGCTACACCTTC.